A single sample is the source of the 31 T cell receptor beta chains below, sequenced in a study of T cell changes during pregnancy in multiple sclerosis. Clones were sequenced by immunoSEQ multiplex PCR, and TCRdb holds only the in-frame ones, with some missing. In the table there are approximately 100,000 clones, about 90% of which are singletons. The specimen comprised peripheral blood, sampled after pregnancy. The origin of the receptors is a female donor in good health, enrolled as a control in a pregnancy study.

The rearrangement uses TRBV19 and TRBJ2-1, with 9 bases identical to TRBD1. The CDR3 consists of 15 residues. Germline V gene sequence: CDR1 LNHDA, CDR2 SQIVND (reference sequence). V gave up 4 bases and J gave up 4 bases; unmatched junction bases: 5. The CDR3 DNA reads as TGTGCCAGTAGTACAACAGGGGGCTCGTACAATGAGCAGTTCTTC. It specifies CASSTTGGSYNEQFF.

The chain recombines TRBV27 with TRBJ2-5; maybe TRBD1 (5 bases). The CDR3 has 15 amino acids. Trimming pared 11 bases from V and 2 bases from J, leaving 21 bases between. Germline CDR1 and CDR2: MNHEY and SMNVEV (reference sequence). In DNA, the CDR3 is TGTGCCTCCAAGGGCCAGGGTGGTTGGCAAGAGACCCAGTACTTC. It specifies CASKGQGGWQETQYF.

The J gene is TRBJ2-2, the V gene TRBV5-1, with TRBD2 as a possible D gene (6 bases). Germline CDR1 reads SGHRS; CDR2 reads YFSETQ. This CDR3 has 12 residues. Trimming pared 5 bases from V and 6 bases from J, leaving 8 bases between. CDR3 sequence reads: CASSGGSGELFF. The CDR3 coding sequence is TGCGCCAGCAGTGGGGGGTCCGGGGAGCTGTTTTTT.

V usage is TRBV7-2 and J usage is TRBJ1-1; no clear D. Trimming pared 1 base from V and 4 bases from J, leaving 19 bases between. The CDR3 covers 17 residues. Germline CDR1 and CDR2: SGHTA and FQGNSA. The CDR3 region has the DNA TGTGCCAGCAGCTTAGGTCTGTGGAGGGTTGGGAGCACTGAAGCTTTCTTT. Its translation is CASSLGLWRVGSTEAFF. Looking up the rest from reference TRBV7-2 and TRBJ1-1 gives the full variable domain: GAGVSQSPSNKVTEKGKDVELRCDPISGHTALYWYRQSLGQGLEFLIYFQGNSAPDKSGLPSDRFSAERTGGSVSTLTIQRTQQEDSAVYLCASSLGLWRVGSTEAFFGQGTRLTVV.

The rearrangement joins TRBV27 to TRBJ1-2; 7 positions match TRBD1. The germline V gene encodes CDR1 MNHEY and CDR2 SMNVEV (reference sequence). This CDR3 comprises 14 residues. V was clipped by 6 bases and J by 4 bases; unmatched bases: 8. In DNA form, the CDR3 reads TGTGCCAGCAGAAGGGGGACAGTCCTCTATGGCTACACCTTC. Its translation is CASRRGTVLYGYTF.

This chain links TRBV5-7 with TRBJ2-5; D ambiguous. The J call may be faulty, since TRBJ2-7 better matches the DNA end. TRBV5-7 is assigned to the ORF class and has an uncertain function. The CDR3 length is 15 residues. The CDR3 region is CASSFLYLPIYEQYF. The CDR3 region has the DNA TGTGCCAGCAGCTTTCTTTACCTCCCCATCTACGAGCAGTACTTC.

The chain uses TRBV6-5 and TRBJ1-1, with 8 positions matching TRBD1. CDR3 length equals 14 residues. The ends lost 5 bases at V and 5 bases at J; junction bases unmatched: 7. Germline-derived CDR1 and CDR2 are MNHEY and SVGAGI. The CDR3 DNA is TGTGCCAGCAGTGGGCGACAGGGGCAGACTGAAGCTTTCTTT. It encodes CASSGRQGQTEAFF.

The chain has TRBV11-2 and TRBJ1-1, with D possibly being TRBD1 (6 bases). This CDR3 region has 14 residues. V lost 2 bases and J 5 bases, leaving 12 bases between the germline ends. Germline V gene lookup returns CDR1 SGHAT and CDR2 FQNNGV. The CDR3 protein is CASSLSTGTTEAFF. The DNA of the CDR3 is TGTGCCAGCAGCTTATCCACAGGGACAACTGAAGCTTTCTTT.

The chain employs TRBV11-3 and TRBJ2-2, with 8 bases lining up with TRBD2. The CDR3 runs 17 residues. Germline V gene sequence: CDR1 SGHNT, CDR2 YENEEA. J was trimmed by 1 base and V by 4 bases; bases with no gene match: 8. The CDR3 DNA reads as TGTGCCAGCAGCTCCCCCCCGGGGGGGATGAACACCGGGGAGCTGTTTTTT. It specifies CASSSPPGGMNTGELFF.

This rearrangement joins TRBV27 to TRBJ2-2; D not certain. CDR1 is MNHEY, CDR2 SMNVEV, per germline (reference sequence). The V gene lost 3 bases and the J gene lost 4 bases, with 3 bases spanning the gap. The CDR3 is 12 residues long. The CDR3 reads CASSFSTGELFF. As DNA, the CDR3 is TGTGCCAGCAGTTTCAGCACCGGGGAGCTGTTTTTT.

The chain recombines TRBV6-6 with TRBJ1-3; D not resolved. This CDR3 contains 16 residues. V was clipped by 0 bases and J by 6 bases, with 15 bases between them. CDR1 is MNHNY and CDR2 is SVGAGI in the germline V gene (reference sequence). CDR3 loop: CASSYSFGHTKNTIYF. The CDR3 coding sequence is TGTGCCAGCAGTTACTCGTTTGGCCATACAAAAAACACCATATATTTT.

The rearrangement joins TRBV7-9 to TRBJ2-2, with a tentative D call TRBD1 (5 bases). V lost 2 bases and J 5 bases, leaving 9 bases between the germline ends. CDR3 length: 14 residues. Germline V gene sequence: CDR1 SEHNR, CDR2 FQNEAQ (reference sequence). The CDR3 DNA reads as TGTGCCAGCAGCTTAATGGGGCCAACCGGGGAGCTGTTTTTT. It codes for CASSLMGPTGELFF. Using reference TRBV7-9 and TRBJ2-2 for the parts outside the CDR3, the full variable domain is DTGVSQNPRHKITKRGQNVTFRCDPISEHNRLYWYRQTLGQGPEFLTYFQNEAQLEKSRLLSDRFSAERPKGSFSTLEIQRTEQGDSAMYLCASSLMGPTGELFFGEGSRLTVL.

J is TRBJ1-2 and V is TRBV30, with 8 bases fitting TRBD1. Per the germline V gene, CDR1 is GTSNPN and CDR2 is SVGIG (reference sequence). The CDR3 length is 15 residues. Losses at the gene ends were 1 base for V and 8 bases for J; bases not matched to a gene: 12. The CDR3: CAWSGPDGQGRGYTF. DNA of the CDR3: TGTGCCTGGAGTGGGCCGGATGGACAGGGAAGAGGCTACACCTTC.

The rearrangement uses TRBV9 and TRBJ1-2; D may be TRBD1 (6 bases). This CDR3 comprises 14 residues. Trimming removed 4 bases at V and 2 bases at J, with 12 bases between. The germline CDR1 and CDR2 sequences are SGDLS and YYNGEE. The CDR3 region has the DNA TGTGCCAGCAGCTTAACAGGGCTAAACTATGGCTACACCTTC. This gives the protein CASSLTGLNYGYTF.

The count of this clone is one. V usage is TRBV5-4 and J usage is TRBJ1-2; D perhaps matches TRBD1 (5 bases). In germline, CDR1 is SGHNT, CDR2 YYREEE (reference sequence). The length of the CDR3 is 14 residues. Trimming stripped 6 bases from V and 5 bases from J, with 17 bases between. The CDR3 loop reads CASNWGGAGYGYTF. The CDR3 DNA follows: TGTGCCAGCAACTGGGGCGGGGCTGGGTATGGCTACACCTTC.

V usage is TRBV4-1 and J usage is TRBJ2-7; 7 bases align to TRBD2. V shed 3 bases, J shed 3 bases, and the junction held 5 bases outside the gene matches. The germline gives CDR1 MGHRA, CDR2 YSYEKL. The CDR3 length is 14 residues. The CDR3 sequence is CASSQPGRGYEQYF. CDR3 bases: TGCGCCAGCAGCCAGCCGGGGAGGGGCTACGAGCAGTACTTC.

This clone was seen just once. CDR3: CASTWGDTEAFF. CDR3 DNA: TGTGCCAGCACCTGGGGGGACACTGAAGCTTTCTTT. V gene TRBV2 combines with J gene TRBJ1-1; tentative D call: TRBD1 (5 bases). This CDR3 has 12 amino acids. Trimming took off 7 bases at V and 3 bases at J, with 9 bases between the two ends. The V gene's germline CDR1 is SNHLY and CDR2 FYNNEI. The whole variable domain, remainder taken from reference TRBV2 and TRBJ1-1, is EPEVTQTPSHQVTQMGQEVILRCVPISNHLYFYWYRQILGQKVEFLVSFYNNEISEKSEIFDDQFSVERPDGSNFTLKIRSTKLEDSAMYFCASTWGDTEAFFGQGTRLTVV.

The CDR3 region is CASSFEGTGVNGYTF. The CDR3 coding sequence is TGTGCCAGCAGTTTCGAAGGGACAGGGGTCAATGGCTACACCTTC. The rearrangement uses TRBV6-5 and TRBJ1-2; TRBD1 matches at 10 bases. The J segment lost 6 bases and the V segment lost 4 bases, leaving 8 bases of the junction unmatched. The CDR3 consists of 15 residues. The germline CDR1 and CDR2 sequences are MNHEY and SVGAGI.

This sequence joins TRBV11-2 and TRBJ2-2; 8 bases are a match to TRBD2. Germline CDR1 and CDR2: SGHAT and FQNNGV. The V and J ends lost 8 bases and 6 bases, in that order; junction bases with no gene match: 11. This CDR3 is built from 15 residues. CDR3 sequence reads: CASCRLGAGAGELFF. CDR3 sequence (DNA): TGTGCCAGCTGCCGATTGGGAGCGGGAGCCGGGGAGCTGTTTTTT.

J is TRBJ1-1 and V is TRBV6-1; D is undetermined. This CDR3 comprises 13 residues. V shed 6 bases and J shed 4 bases, with 12 bases lying between them. From germline, CDR1 is MNHNS and CDR2 SASEGT. This chain's CDR3 is CASRTGSPTEAFF. The CDR3 DNA sequence: TGTGCCAGCAGGACGGGGTCACCCACTGAAGCTTTCTTT.

V is TRBV18 and J is TRBJ2-5; weak D call: TRBD2 (6 bases). The CDR3 runs to 16 residues. Trimming took 3 bases from V and 5 from J, leaving 19 bases between them. Germline V lookup: CDR1 KGHSH, CDR2 LQKENI. In nucleotides, the CDR3 is TGTGCCAGCTCACCGTACCTTTCGGGGACTCGCGAGACCCAGTACTTC. Residues: CASSPYLSGTRETQYF.

This chain uses TRBV6-1 with TRBJ1-2, with a possible D match to TRBD1 (5 bases). The CDR3 is 13 residues long. Trimming took off 7 bases at V and 8 bases at J, with 17 bases between the two ends. Germline loops: CDR1 MNHNS, CDR2 SASEGT. The CDR3 DNA follows: TGTGCCAGCACACCGGACAAAAGGGTCGGCTACACCTTC. Translated: CASTPDKRVGYTF.

The chain carries TRBV7-3 and TRBJ2-1; 12 positions agree with TRBD2. V was pared by 0 bases and J by 8 bases, with 2 bases of the junction left unmatched. Per germline, CDR1 SGHTA and CDR2 FQGTGA. The CDR3 has 15 residues. CDR3 in DNA: TGTGCCAGCAGCTTAACGCTAGCGGGGGGGGATGAGCAGTTCTTC. Residues: CASSLTLAGGDEQFF. The full variable domain, rest sourced from reference TRBV7-3 and TRBJ2-1, is GAGVSQTPSNKVTEKGKYVELRCDPISGHTALYWYRQSLGQGPEFLIYFQGTGAADDSGLPNDRFFAVRPEGSVSTLKIQRTERGDSAVYLCASSLTLAGGDEQFFGPGTRLTVL.

A single count supports this clone. The genes are TRBV5-1 and TRBJ1-3, with TRBD1 matching 9 bases. Germline V gene sequence: CDR1 SGHRS, CDR2 YFSETQ. CDR3 length: 14 amino acids. The junction had 3 bases not matched to a gene; V was cut back by 4 bases and J by 4 bases. CDR3 nucleotides: TGCGCCAGCAGCGGTGGACAGGGGGGAAACACCATATATTTT. Protein sequence: CASSGGQGGNTIYF.

The chain couples TRBV28 to TRBJ1-5, with TRBD1 as a possible D gene (5 bases). V dropped 3 bases and J dropped 3 bases, with 12 bases sitting between them. This CDR3 spans 15 amino acids. Germline V gene lookup returns CDR1 MDHEN and CDR2 SYDVKM. CDR3 amino acids: CASSLRQLPNQPQHF. The DNA of the CDR3 is TGTGCCAGCAGTTTGCGACAGCTCCCCAATCAGCCCCAGCATTTT.

This clone has just one count. The gene calls are TRBV7-8 and TRBJ2-7; 7 nucleotides line up with TRBD2. This CDR3 spans 17 amino acids. V lost 2 bases to trimming and J lost 4 bases; unmatched junction nucleotides: 14. Germline values: CDR1 SGHVS, CDR2 FQNEAQ. The CDR3 DNA reads TGTGCCAGCAGCTTAAGAGTCGTTAGGACTAGGGGTTACGAGCAGTACTTC. The encoded protein is CASSLRVVRTRGYEQYF.

This CDR3 reads CASNSFMNTEAFF. As DNA, the CDR3 is TGTGCCAGCAATTCATTCATGAACACTGAAGCTTTCTTT. V and J are TRBV2 and TRBJ1-1, with D unresolved. The V and J ends lost 7 bases and 0 bases respectively, with 9 bases between them. The CDR3 is 13 amino acids. Germline CDR1 SNHLY, CDR2 FYNNEI.

The rearrangement joins TRBV13 to TRBJ2-1; D call uncertain. CDR3 length: 13 amino acids. V lost 6 bases and J lost 9, with 15 bases in between. CDR1 PRHDT and CDR2 FYEKMQ come from the germline V gene (reference sequence). Here the CDR3 reads CASSRLMPGEQFF. Here the CDR3 DNA reads TGTGCCAGCAGTCGGCTCATGCCGGGTGAGCAGTTCTTC.

The chain is built from TRBV5-8 and TRBJ1-1; TRBD1 matches 7 bases. Unmatched junction bases numbered 4, after V lost 4 bases and J lost 1 base. Germline assignment: CDR1 SGHTS and CDR2 YDEGEE. The CDR3 is 14 residues long. The CDR3 DNA is TGTGCCAGCAGCAGAGGGACAGCGAACACTGAAGCTTTCTTT. Protein sequence: CASSRGTANTEAFF.

The CDR3 here is CASKQDSSSYNEQFF. CDR3 nucleotide sequence: TGTGCCAGCAAACAGGACAGCAGCTCCTACAATGAGCAGTTCTTC. The genes are TRBV2 and TRBJ2-1; possibly TRBD1 for D (6 bases). V lost 7 bases to trimming and J lost 0 bases, with 13 bases between them. Germline V CDR1 and CDR2: SNHLY, FYNNEI. The length of the CDR3 is 15 residues.

The chain has TRBV7-2 and TRBJ2-3, with 11 nucleotides matching TRBD2. Unmatched junction bases numbered 7, after V lost 1 base and J lost 4 bases. The CDR3 is 17 amino acids. Looked up from germline, CDR1 is SGHTA and CDR2 is FQGNSA. In DNA, the CDR3 is TGTGCCAGCAGCTTAGTAGCGGGGGGGCGAAACCCAGATACGCAGTATTTT. Protein sequence: CASSLVAGGRNPDTQYF.